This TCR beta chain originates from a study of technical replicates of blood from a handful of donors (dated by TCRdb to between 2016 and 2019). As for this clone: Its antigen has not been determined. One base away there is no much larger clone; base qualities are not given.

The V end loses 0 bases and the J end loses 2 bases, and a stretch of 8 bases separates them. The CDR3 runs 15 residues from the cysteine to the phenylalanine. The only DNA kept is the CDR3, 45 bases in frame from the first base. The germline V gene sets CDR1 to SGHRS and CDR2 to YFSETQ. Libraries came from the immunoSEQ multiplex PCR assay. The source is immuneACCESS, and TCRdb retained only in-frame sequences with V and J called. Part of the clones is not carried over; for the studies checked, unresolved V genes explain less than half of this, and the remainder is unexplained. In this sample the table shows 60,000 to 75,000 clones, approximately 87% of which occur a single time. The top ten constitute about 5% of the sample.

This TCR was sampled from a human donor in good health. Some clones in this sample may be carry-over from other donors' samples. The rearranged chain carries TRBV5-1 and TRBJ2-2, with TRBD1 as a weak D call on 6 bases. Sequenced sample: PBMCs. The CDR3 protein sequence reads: CASSLAQGNTGELFF. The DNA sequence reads TGCGCCAGCAGCTTGGCACAGGGAAACACCGGGGAGCTGTTTTTT.